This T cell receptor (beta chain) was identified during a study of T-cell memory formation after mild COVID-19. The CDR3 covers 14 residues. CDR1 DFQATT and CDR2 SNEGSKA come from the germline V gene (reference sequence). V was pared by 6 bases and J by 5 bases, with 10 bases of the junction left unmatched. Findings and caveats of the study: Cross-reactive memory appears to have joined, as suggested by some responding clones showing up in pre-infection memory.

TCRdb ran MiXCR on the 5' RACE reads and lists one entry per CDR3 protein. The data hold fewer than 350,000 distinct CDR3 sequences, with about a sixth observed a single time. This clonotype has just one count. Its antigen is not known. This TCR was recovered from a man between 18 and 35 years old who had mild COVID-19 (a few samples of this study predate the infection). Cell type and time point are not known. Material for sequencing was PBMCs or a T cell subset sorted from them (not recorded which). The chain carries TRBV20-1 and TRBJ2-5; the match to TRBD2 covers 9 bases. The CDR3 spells CSAQRGGAGETQYF. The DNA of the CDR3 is TGCAGTGCCCAACGCGGGGGGGCGGGCGAGACCCAGTACTTC.